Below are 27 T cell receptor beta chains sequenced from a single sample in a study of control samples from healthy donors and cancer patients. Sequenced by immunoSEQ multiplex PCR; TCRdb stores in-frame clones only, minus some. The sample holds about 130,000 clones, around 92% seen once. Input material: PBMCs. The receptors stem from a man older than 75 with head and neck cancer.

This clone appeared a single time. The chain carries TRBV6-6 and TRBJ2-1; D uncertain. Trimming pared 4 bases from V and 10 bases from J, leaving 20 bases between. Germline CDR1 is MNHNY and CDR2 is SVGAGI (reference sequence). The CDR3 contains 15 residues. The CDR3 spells CASSSPSLGVDEQFF. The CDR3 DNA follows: TGTGCCAGCAGTTCCCCCAGCCTTGGCGTAGACGAGCAGTTCTTC.

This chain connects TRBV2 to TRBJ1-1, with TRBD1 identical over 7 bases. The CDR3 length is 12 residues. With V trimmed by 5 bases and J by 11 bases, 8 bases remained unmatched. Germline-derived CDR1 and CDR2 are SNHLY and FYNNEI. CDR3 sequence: CASSPSTGTAFF. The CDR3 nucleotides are TGTGCCAGCAGTCCCTCGACAGGGACGGCTTTCTTT.

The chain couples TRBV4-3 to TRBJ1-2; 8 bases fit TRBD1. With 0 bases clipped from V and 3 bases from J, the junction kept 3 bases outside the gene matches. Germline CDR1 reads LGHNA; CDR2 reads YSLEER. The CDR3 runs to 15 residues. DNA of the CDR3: TGCGCCAGCAGCCAAGAGACAGGGGAGGACTATGGCTACACCTTC. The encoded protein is CASSQETGEDYGYTF.

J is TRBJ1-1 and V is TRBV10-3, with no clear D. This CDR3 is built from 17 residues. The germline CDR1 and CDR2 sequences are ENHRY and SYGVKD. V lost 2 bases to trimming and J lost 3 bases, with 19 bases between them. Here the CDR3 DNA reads TGTGCCATCAGTGAGCTTGCCACGGGCCCCTTGGACACTGAAGCTTTCTTT. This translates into CAISELATGPLDTEAFF.

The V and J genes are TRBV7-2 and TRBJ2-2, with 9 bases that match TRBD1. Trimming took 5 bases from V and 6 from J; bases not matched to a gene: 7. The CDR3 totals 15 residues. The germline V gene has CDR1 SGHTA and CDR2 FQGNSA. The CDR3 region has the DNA TGTGCCAGCAGCACCTTACAGGGGGCCGCCGGGGAGCTGTTTTTT. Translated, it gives CASSTLQGAAGELFF.

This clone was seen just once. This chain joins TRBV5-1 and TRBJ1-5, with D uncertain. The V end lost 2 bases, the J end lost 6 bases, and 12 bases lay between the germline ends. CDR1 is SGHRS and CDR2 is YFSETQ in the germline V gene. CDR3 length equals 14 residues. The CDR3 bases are TGCGCCAGCAGCTTCGGGGAAAAAGGTCAGCCCCAGCATTTT. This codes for CASSFGEKGQPQHF. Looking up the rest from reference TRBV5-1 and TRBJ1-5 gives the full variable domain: KAGVTQTPRYLIKTRGQQVTLSCSPISGHRSVSWYQQTPGQGLQFLFEYFSETQRNKGNFPGRFSGRQFSNSRSEMNVSTLELGDSALYLCASSFGEKGQPQHFGDGTRLSIL.

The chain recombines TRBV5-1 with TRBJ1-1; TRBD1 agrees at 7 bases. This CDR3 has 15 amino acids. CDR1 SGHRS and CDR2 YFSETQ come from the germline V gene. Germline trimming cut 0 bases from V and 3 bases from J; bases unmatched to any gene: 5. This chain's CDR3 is CASSLVAGGYTEAFF. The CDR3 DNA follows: TGCGCCAGCAGCTTGGTGGCAGGGGGGTACACTGAAGCTTTCTTT.

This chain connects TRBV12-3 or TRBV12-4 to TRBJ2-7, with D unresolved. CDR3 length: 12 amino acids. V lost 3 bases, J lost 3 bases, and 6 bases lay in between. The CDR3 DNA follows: TGTGCCAGCAGTTTGGTTCGCTACGAGCAGTACTTC. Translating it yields CASSLVRYEQYF.

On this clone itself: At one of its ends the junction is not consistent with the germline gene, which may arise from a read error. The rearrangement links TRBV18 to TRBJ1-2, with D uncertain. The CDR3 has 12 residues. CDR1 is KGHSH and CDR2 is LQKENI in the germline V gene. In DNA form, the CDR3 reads TGTGCCAGCTCATCACCGCCCTATGGCTACACCTTC. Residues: CASSSPPYGYTF.

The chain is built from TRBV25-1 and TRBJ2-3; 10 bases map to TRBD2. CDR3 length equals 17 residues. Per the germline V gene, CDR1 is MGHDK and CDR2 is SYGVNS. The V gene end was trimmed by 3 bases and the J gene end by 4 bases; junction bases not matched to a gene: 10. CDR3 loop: CASSDRSRSGGADTQYF. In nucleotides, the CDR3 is TGTGCCAGCAGTGATCGATCCCGCAGCGGGGGGGCAGATACGCAGTATTTT.

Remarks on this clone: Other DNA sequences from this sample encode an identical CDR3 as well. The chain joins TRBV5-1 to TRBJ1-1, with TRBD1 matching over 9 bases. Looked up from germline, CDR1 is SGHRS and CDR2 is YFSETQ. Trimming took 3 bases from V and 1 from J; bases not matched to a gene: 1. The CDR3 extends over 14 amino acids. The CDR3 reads CASSSDRGNTEAFF. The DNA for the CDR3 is TGCGCCAGCAGCTCGGACAGGGGGAACACTGAAGCTTTCTTT.

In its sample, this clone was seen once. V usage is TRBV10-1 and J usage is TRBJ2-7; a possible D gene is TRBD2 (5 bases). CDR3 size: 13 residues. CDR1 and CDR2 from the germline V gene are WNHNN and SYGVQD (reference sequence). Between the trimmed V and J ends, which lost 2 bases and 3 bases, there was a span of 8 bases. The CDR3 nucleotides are TGCGCCAGCAGTGAGGGGAGCGGCTACGAGCAGTACTTC. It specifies CASSEGSGYEQYF.

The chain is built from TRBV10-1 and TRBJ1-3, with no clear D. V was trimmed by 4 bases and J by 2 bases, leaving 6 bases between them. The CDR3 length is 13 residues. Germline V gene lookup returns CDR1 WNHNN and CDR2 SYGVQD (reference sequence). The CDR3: CASSVGPGNTIYF. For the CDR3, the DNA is TGCGCCAGCAGTGTAGGTCCTGGAAACACCATATATTTT.

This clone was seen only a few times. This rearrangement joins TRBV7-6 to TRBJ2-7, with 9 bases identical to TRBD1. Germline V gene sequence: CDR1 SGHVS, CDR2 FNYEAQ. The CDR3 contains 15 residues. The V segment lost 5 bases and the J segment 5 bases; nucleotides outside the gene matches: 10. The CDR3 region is CASSPRPGTGNEQYF. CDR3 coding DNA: TGTGCCAGCAGCCCCCGTCCCGGGACAGGGAACGAGCAGTACTTC.

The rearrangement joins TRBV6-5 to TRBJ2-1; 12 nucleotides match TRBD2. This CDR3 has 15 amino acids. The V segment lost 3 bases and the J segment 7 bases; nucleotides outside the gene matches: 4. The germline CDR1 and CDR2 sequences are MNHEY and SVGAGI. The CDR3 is CASSYGLAGGNEQFF. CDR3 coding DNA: TGTGCCAGCAGTTATGGCCTAGCGGGAGGGAATGAGCAGTTCTTC.

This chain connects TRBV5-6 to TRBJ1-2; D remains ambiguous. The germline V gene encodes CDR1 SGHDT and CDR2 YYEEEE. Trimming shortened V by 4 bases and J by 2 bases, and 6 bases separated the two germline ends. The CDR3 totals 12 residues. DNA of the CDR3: TGTGCCAGCAGCAGGAACAACTATGGCTACACCTTC. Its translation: CASSRNNYGYTF.

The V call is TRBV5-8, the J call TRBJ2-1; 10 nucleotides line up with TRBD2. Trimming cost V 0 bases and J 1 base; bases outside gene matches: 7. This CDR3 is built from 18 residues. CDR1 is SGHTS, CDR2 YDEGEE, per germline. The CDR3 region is CASSLVSGRTKSYNEQFF. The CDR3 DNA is TGTGCCAGCAGCTTGGTTAGCGGGAGGACCAAGTCCTACAATGAGCAGTTCTTC.

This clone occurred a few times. DNA of the CDR3: TGTGCCAGCAGCCCGAACAGGGTCACCGGGGAGCTGTTTTTT. It translates to CASSPNRVTGELFF. The chain combines TRBV11-3 with TRBJ2-2; TRBD1 is a possible D gene (6 bases). Germline V lookup: CDR1 SGHNT, CDR2 YENEEA. The CDR3 covers 14 residues. V shed 5 bases and J shed 4 bases, with 11 bases lying between them. The full variable domain, in which reference TRBV11-3 and TRBJ2-2 provide the parts outside the CDR3, is EAGVVQSPRYKIIEKKQPVAFWCNPISGHNTLYWYLQNLGQGPELLIRYENEEAVDDSQLPKDRFSAERLKGVDSTLKIQPAELGDSAVYLCASSPNRVTGELFFGEGSRLTVL.

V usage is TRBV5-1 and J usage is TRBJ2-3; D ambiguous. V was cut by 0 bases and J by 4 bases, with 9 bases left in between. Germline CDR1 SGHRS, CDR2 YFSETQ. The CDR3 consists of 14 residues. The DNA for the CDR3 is TGCGCCAGCAGCTTGGAACAGTTTTCAGATACGCAGTATTTT. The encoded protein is CASSLEQFSDTQYF.

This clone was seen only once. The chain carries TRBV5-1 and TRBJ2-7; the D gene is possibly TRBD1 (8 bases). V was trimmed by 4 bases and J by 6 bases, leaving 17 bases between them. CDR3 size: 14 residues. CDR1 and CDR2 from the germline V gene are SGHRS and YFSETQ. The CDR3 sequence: CASSRSTGEGEQYF. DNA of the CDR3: TGCGCCAGCAGCCGGTCGACAGGGGAGGGCGAGCAGTACTTC.

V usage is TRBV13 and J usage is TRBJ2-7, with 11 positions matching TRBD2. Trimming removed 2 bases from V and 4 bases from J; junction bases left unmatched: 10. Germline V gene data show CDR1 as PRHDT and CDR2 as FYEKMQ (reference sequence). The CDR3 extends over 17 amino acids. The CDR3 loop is CASSLPRRASGRYEQYF. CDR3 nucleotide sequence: TGTGCCAGCAGCTTACCTCGGAGGGCTAGCGGGAGGTACGAGCAGTACTTC.

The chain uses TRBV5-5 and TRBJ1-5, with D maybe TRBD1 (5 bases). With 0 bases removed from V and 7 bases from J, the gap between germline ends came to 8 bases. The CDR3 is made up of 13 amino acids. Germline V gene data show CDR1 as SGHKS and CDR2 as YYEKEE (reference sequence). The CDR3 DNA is TGTGCCAGCAGCTTGGCCGGGGGACAGCCCCAGCATTTT. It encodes CASSLAGGQPQHF.

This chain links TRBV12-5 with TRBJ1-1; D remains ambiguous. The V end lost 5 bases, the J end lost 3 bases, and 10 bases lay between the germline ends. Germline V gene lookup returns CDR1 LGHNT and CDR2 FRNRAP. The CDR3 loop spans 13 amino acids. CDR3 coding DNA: TGTGCTAGTGGTGAATCGGGATACACTGAAGCTTTCTTT. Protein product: CASGESGYTEAFF.

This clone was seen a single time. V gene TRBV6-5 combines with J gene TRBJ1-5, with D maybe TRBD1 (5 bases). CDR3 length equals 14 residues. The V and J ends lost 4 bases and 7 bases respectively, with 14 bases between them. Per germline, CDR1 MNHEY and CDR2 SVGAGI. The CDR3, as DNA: TGTGCCAGCAGTTCGTTCAGGGAGATCCAGCCCCAGCATTTT. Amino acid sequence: CASSSFREIQPQHF.

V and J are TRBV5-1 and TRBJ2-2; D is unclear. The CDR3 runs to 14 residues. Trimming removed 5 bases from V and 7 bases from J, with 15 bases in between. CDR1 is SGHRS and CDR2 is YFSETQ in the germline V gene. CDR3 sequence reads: CASRIGTASGELFF. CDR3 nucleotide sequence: TGCGCCAGCAGGATCGGTACCGCCAGCGGGGAGCTGTTTTTT.

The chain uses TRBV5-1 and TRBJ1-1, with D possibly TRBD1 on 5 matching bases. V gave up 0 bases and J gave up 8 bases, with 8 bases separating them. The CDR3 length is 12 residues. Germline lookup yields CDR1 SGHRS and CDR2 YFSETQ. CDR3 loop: CASSLARGEAFF. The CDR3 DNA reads TGCGCCAGCAGCTTGGCGAGGGGAGAAGCTTTCTTT.

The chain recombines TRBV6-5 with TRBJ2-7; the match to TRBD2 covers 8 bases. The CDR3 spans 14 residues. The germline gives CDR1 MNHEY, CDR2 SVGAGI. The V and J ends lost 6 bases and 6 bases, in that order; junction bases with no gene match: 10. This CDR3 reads CASSRGTSLFEQYF. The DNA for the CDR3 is TGTGCCAGCAGCCGCGGGACTAGTCTTTTCGAGCAGTACTTC.